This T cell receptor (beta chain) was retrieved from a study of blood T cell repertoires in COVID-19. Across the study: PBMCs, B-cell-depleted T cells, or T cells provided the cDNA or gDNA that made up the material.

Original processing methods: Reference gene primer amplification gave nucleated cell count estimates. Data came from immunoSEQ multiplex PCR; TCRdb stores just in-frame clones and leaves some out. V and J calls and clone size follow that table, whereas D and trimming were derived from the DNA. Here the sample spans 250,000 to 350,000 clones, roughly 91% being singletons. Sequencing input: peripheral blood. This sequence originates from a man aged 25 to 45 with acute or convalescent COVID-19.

This chain's CDR3 is CAWSTPASGRNSPLHF. Written as DNA, the CDR3 is TGTGCCTGGAGTACCCCGGCCAGCGGGAGGAATTCACCCCTCCACTTT. V is TRBV30 and J is TRBJ1-6; D not resolved. Between the trimmed V and J ends, which lost 2 bases and 7 bases, there was a span of 18 bases. The CDR3 totals 16 residues. Germline V gene sequence: CDR1 GTSNPN, CDR2 SVGIG (reference sequence). Looking up the rest from reference TRBV30 and TRBJ1-6 gives the full variable domain: SQTIHQWPATLVQPVGSPLSLECTVEGTSNPNLYWYRQAAGRGLQLLFYSVGIGQISSEVPQNLSASRPQDRQFILSSKKLLLSDSGFYLCAWSTPASGRNSPLHFGNGTRLTVT.